Listed below are T cell receptor beta chains from one sample, sequenced in a study of blood T cell repertoires in COVID-19. Libraries were prepared by immunoSEQ multiplex PCR; TCRdb keeps only in-frame clonotypes and omits some of them. The sample gives 200,000 to 250,000 clones, over 75% of which show up once; approximately 3.7% is in the top ten. Sequenced: PBMCs or T cells enriched from blood (not recorded which). The receptors derive from a woman in her thirties who had been exposed to COVID-19. Each CDR3 is given with its conserved first and last residue. The order of the fields is clone size, V gene, D gene, J gene, CDR3 DNA, CDR3 protein. D genes are given only for firm matches. Clone size is shown for a subset of rows, as once, few, many or a class of expanded clone.

clone size: .
V gene: TRBV7-9
D gene: TRBD2
J gene: TRBJ2-7
CDR3 DNA: TGTGCCAGCAGCACACTAGCGGGAGGATCCTACGAGCAGTACTTC
CDR3 protein: CASSTLAGGSYEQYF

clone size: .
V gene: TRBV7-2
D gene: TRBD1
J gene: TRBJ1-1
CDR3 DNA: TGTGCCAGCAGCCGTACCGGGACAGGATATGGGACTGAAGCTTTCTTT
CDR3 protein: CASSRTGTGYGTEAFF

clone size: few
V gene: TRBV4-1
D gene: .
J gene: TRBJ1-3
CDR3 DNA: TGCGCCAGCAGCCAAGATTGGGGGGGTGCTGGAAACACCATATATTTT
CDR3 protein: CASSQDWGGAGNTIYF

clone size: .
V gene: TRBV11-2
D gene: .
J gene: TRBJ2-3
CDR3 DNA: TGTGCCAGCAGCTCCGAACGAGTGGGGCACACAGATACGCAGTATTTT
CDR3 protein: CASSSERVGHTDTQYF

clone size: .
V gene: TRBV7-3
D gene: .
J gene: TRBJ2-3
CDR3 DNA: TGTGCCAGCAGCCCCCTTGGACTCTCAATCACAGATACGCAGTATTTT
CDR3 protein: CASSPLGLSITDTQYF

clone size: .
V gene: TRBV6-2/TRBV6-3
D gene: TRBD1
J gene: TRBJ1-5
CDR3 DNA: TGTGCCAGCAGTCCGAGCAGGGGGGGCAATCAGCCCCAGCATTTT
CDR3 protein: CASSPSRGGNQPQHF

clone size: .
V gene: TRBV10-2
D gene: .
J gene: TRBJ2-2
CDR3 DNA: TGCGCCAGCAGCGCAGCCGGGGAGCTGTTTTTT
CDR3 protein: CASSAAGELFF

clone size: .
V gene: TRBV30
D gene: .
J gene: TRBJ2-3
CDR3 DNA: TGTGCCTGGAGTGTACCCCAGCGGAGCACAGATACGCAGTATTTT
CDR3 protein: CAWSVPQRSTDTQYF

clone size: .
V gene: TRBV11-2
D gene: .
J gene: TRBJ1-2
CDR3 DNA: TGTGCCAGCAGCTCCAGGACATACTATGGCTACACCTTC
CDR3 protein: CASSSRTYYGYTF

clone size: once
V gene: TRBV29-1
D gene: TRBD1
J gene: TRBJ1-2
CDR3 DNA: TGCAGCGTTGAAGAAATTTGGGACAGGGGGTTTGGCTACACCTTC
CDR3 protein: CSVEEIWDRGFGYTF

clone size: .
V gene: TRBV29-1
D gene: .
J gene: TRBJ2-1
CDR3 DNA: TGCAGCGTTGTACCGATAGCGAGGTACAATGAGCAGTTCTTC
CDR3 protein: CSVVPIARYNEQFF

clone size: .
V gene: TRBV6-5
D gene: .
J gene: TRBJ2-1
CDR3 DNA: TGTGCCAGCAGCCTACTCATGGGCGATGAGCAGTTCTTC
CDR3 protein: CASSLLMGDEQFF

clone size: few
V gene: TRBV5-4
D gene: .
J gene: TRBJ1-3
CDR3 DNA: TGTGCCAGCAGCTTGGAGTCAAGCTCCGGAAACACCATATATTTT
CDR3 protein: CASSLESSSGNTIYF

clone size: .
V gene: TRBV15
D gene: .
J gene: TRBJ2-3
CDR3 DNA: TGTGCCACCAGCAAAACGTTGTCAGGGTCATTCACAGATACGCAGTATTTT
CDR3 protein: CATSKTLSGSFTDTQYF

clone size: .
V gene: TRBV15
D gene: .
J gene: TRBJ1-5
CDR3 DNA: TGTGCCACCAGCAGAGGGGACATGTTCCAGCCCCAGCATTTT
CDR3 protein: CATSRGDMFQPQHF

clone size: once
V gene: TRBV19
D gene: .
J gene: TRBJ1-2
CDR3 DNA: TGTGCCAGTAGTCCCGGATCCGGGGGCTACACCTTC
CDR3 protein: CASSPGSGGYTF

clone size: .
V gene: TRBV30
D gene: .
J gene: TRBJ1-4
CDR3 DNA: TGTGCCTGGAGCCCCGTCGAGGATGCTAATGAAAAACTGTTTTTT
CDR3 protein: CAWSPVEDANEKLFF

clone size: once
V gene: TRBV7-9
D gene: .
J gene: TRBJ1-1
CDR3 DNA: TGTGCCAGCAGCTTAGTGGGCTCAGGGAAAAATATGAACACTGAAGCTTTCTTT
CDR3 protein: CASSLVGSGKNMNTEAFF

clone size: .
V gene: TRBV10-3
D gene: TRBD1
J gene: TRBJ1-2
CDR3 DNA: TGTGCCGCCCACAGACAGGGAGACGCCTATGGCTACACCTTC
CDR3 protein: CAAHRQGDAYGYTF

clone size: .
V gene: TRBV19
D gene: .
J gene: TRBJ1-1
CDR3 DNA: TGTGCCAGTAGTATAGACGACACTCTGAACACTGAAGCTTTCTTT
CDR3 protein: CASSIDDTLNTEAFF

clone size: once
V gene: TRBV25-1
D gene: .
J gene: TRBJ1-4
CDR3 DNA: TGTGCCAGCGCAGGCTCAACTAATGAAAAACTGTTTTTT
CDR3 protein: CASAGSTNEKLFF

clone size: .
V gene: TRBV7-6
D gene: .
J gene: TRBJ1-1
CDR3 DNA: TGTGCCAGCAGCCAGGGTTCTGAAGCTTTCTTT
CDR3 protein: CASSQGSEAFF

clone size: .
V gene: TRBV19
D gene: .
J gene: TRBJ1-5
CDR3 DNA: TGTGCCAGTAGTATACCCCTAGGACGGGGGATCAATCAGCCCCAGCATTTT
CDR3 protein: CASSIPLGRGINQPQHF

clone size: .
V gene: TRBV5-1
D gene: TRBD1
J gene: TRBJ1-1
CDR3 DNA: TGCGCCAGCAGCTTGGGCGGGACAGGGGATCTGATAGCTTTCTTT
CDR3 protein: CASSLGGTGDLIAFF

clone size: .
V gene: TRBV28
D gene: TRBD1
J gene: TRBJ2-5
CDR3 DNA: TGTGCCAGCAGTTCGACAGGGAATCCGCAAGAGACCCAGTACTTC
CDR3 protein: CASSSTGNPQETQYF

clone size: .
V gene: TRBV6-4
D gene: TRBD2
J gene: TRBJ2-1
CDR3 DNA: TGTGCCAGCAGAACTAGCGGGACTCCTCACAATGAGCAGTTCTTC
CDR3 protein: CASRTSGTPHNEQFF

clone size: .
V gene: TRBV7-2
D gene: .
J gene: TRBJ1-2
CDR3 DNA: TGTGCCAGCAGCTCCGGCTCGGGACTCAACTCCTATGGCTACACCTTC
CDR3 protein: CASSSGSGLNSYGYTF

clone size: once
V gene: TRBV7-3
D gene: TRBD2
J gene: TRBJ2-1
CDR3 DNA: TGTGCCAGCAGCTCCCAGGGCCGCGGGGGTTACAATGAGCAGTTCTTC
CDR3 protein: CASSSQGRGGYNEQFF

clone size: .
V gene: TRBV7-6
D gene: TRBD2
J gene: TRBJ2-5
CDR3 DNA: TGTGCCAGCAGCTTGGGACTAGCGGGAGCATCGGGGACCCAGTACTTC
CDR3 protein: CASSLGLAGASGTQYF

clone size: .
V gene: TRBV28
D gene: TRBD2
J gene: TRBJ2-1
CDR3 DNA: TGTGCCAGCAGGTCACTAGCGGGAGCCAATGAGCAGTTCTTC
CDR3 protein: CASRSLAGANEQFF

clone size: .
V gene: TRBV11-2
D gene: TRBD1
J gene: TRBJ1-2
CDR3 DNA: TGTGCCAGCAGCTTGGGACAGGGTTTGGGCTACACCTTC
CDR3 protein: CASSLGQGLGYTF

clone size: .
V gene: TRBV9
D gene: TRBD1
J gene: TRBJ1-2
CDR3 DNA: TGTGCCAGCAGTCTTGATTTACAGGGGGACGGCTACACCTTC
CDR3 protein: CASSLDLQGDGYTF

clone size: .
V gene: TRBV29-1
D gene: TRBD1
J gene: TRBJ2-7
CDR3 DNA: TGCAGCGCTCTAATGGGACAGGGGGCATACGAGCAGTACTTC
CDR3 protein: CSALMGQGAYEQYF

clone size: .
V gene: TRBV21-1
D gene: .
J gene: TRBJ2-4
CDR3 DNA: TGTGCCAGCAGCAAGGGTGGTAGCGGGCGAGCCAAAAACATTCAGTACTTC
CDR3 protein: CASSKGGSGRAKNIQYF

clone size: .
V gene: TRBV5-1
D gene: .
J gene: TRBJ1-2
CDR3 DNA: TGCGCCAGCAGCTTAGACAGGAGTTCTAACTATGGCTACACCTTC
CDR3 protein: CASSLDRSSNYGYTF

clone size: once
V gene: TRBV28
D gene: TRBD2
J gene: TRBJ2-1
CDR3 DNA: TGTGCCAGCAGTCCCTGGGGTAGCGGGAGAAACAATGAGCAGTTCTTC
CDR3 protein: CASSPWGSGRNNEQFF

clone size: .
V gene: TRBV11-2
D gene: TRBD2
J gene: TRBJ2-7
CDR3 DNA: TGTGCCAGCAGCTTAGGGTACAGCGGGAGCGACGAGCAGTACTTC
CDR3 protein: CASSLGYSGSDEQYF

clone size: .
V gene: TRBV6-5
D gene: TRBD2
J gene: TRBJ2-1
CDR3 DNA: TGTGCCAGCAGTTTGAGCGGGAGCGGCTACAATGAGCAGTTCTTC
CDR3 protein: CASSLSGSGYNEQFF

clone size: .
V gene: TRBV6-2/TRBV6-3
D gene: TRBD2
J gene: TRBJ2-1
CDR3 DNA: TGTGCCAGCAGTTACTGGGGGAGGGCTATTCACAATGAGCAGTTCTTC
CDR3 protein: CASSYWGRAIHNEQFF

clone size: once
V gene: TRBV7-9
D gene: .
J gene: TRBJ2-2
CDR3 DNA: TGTGCCAGCAGATTCGGGACACAGTACACCGGGGAGCTGTTTTTT
CDR3 protein: CASRFGTQYTGELFF

clone size: .
V gene: TRBV5-1
D gene: TRBD1
J gene: TRBJ2-2
CDR3 DNA: TGCGCCAGCAGCTTGGGGGGACAGAGTTTTGGGGAGCTGTTTTTT
CDR3 protein: CASSLGGQSFGELFF

clone size: .
V gene: TRBV29-1
D gene: TRBD2
J gene: TRBJ2-3
CDR3 DNA: TGCAGCGTGGCTGCACTAGCGGGAGTGCCAGATACGCAGTATTTT
CDR3 protein: CSVAALAGVPDTQYF

clone size: .
V gene: TRBV30
D gene: .
J gene: TRBJ1-5
CDR3 DNA: TGTGCCTGGAGTGTAGGAGATAGCAATCAGCCCCAGCATTTT
CDR3 protein: CAWSVGDSNQPQHF

clone size: .
V gene: TRBV29-1
D gene: TRBD2
J gene: TRBJ2-3
CDR3 DNA: TGCAGCGTTGAAGATGGGGGTAGCGGGAGTACAGATACGCAGTATTTT
CDR3 protein: CSVEDGGSGSTDTQYF

clone size: .
V gene: TRBV4-1
D gene: .
J gene: TRBJ2-1
CDR3 DNA: TGCGCCAGCAGCCAAGATTCCAGCGTCTACAATGAGCAGTTCTTC
CDR3 protein: CASSQDSSVYNEQFF

clone size: once
V gene: TRBV19
D gene: TRBD1
J gene: TRBJ1-1
CDR3 DNA: TGTGCCAGTAGTACCCCGGACAGGGGGCTAAAAGCTTTCTTT
CDR3 protein: CASSTPDRGLKAFF

clone size: .
V gene: TRBV9
D gene: TRBD2
J gene: TRBJ2-1
CDR3 DNA: TGTGCCAGCAGCGTCCAAGGACTAGCTCAGAATGAGCAGTTCTTC
CDR3 protein: CASSVQGLAQNEQFF

clone size: .
V gene: TRBV27
D gene: .
J gene: TRBJ1-2
CDR3 DNA: TGTGCCAGCAGTTTATCAGGGGGAGATGGCTACACCTTC
CDR3 protein: CASSLSGGDGYTF

clone size: once
V gene: TRBV9
D gene: .
J gene: TRBJ2-3
CDR3 DNA: TGTGCCAGCAGCTTGCGGGACTCCACAGATACGCAGTATTTT
CDR3 protein: CASSLRDSTDTQYF